The clone carrying this T cell receptor beta chain has a single count. A quantity of 0.5 to 1 ug RNA underwent reverse transcription using random hexamers. TCRdb redid the calling of the immunoSEQ multiplex PCR reads with MiXCR, one entry per CDR3 protein. The sample has 160,000 or so distinct CDR3 sequences; roughly 96% are singletons. The sample originates from a study of CD8 T cells in Susac syndrome. The V gene lost 1 base and the J gene lost 15 bases, with 21 bases spanning the gap. CDR3 length: 14 amino acids. Germline V CDR1 and CDR2: DFQATT, SNEGSKA (reference sequence). This TCR was sampled from a human donor with multiple sclerosis. Sequences were obtained from CD8+ T cells from PBMCs. V is TRBV20-1 and J is TRBJ1-4, with D unresolved. CDR3 loop: CSARATATMSELFF. The CDR3 DNA sequence: TGCAGTGCTAGAGCCACAGCTACCATGAGTGAATTGTTTTTT.